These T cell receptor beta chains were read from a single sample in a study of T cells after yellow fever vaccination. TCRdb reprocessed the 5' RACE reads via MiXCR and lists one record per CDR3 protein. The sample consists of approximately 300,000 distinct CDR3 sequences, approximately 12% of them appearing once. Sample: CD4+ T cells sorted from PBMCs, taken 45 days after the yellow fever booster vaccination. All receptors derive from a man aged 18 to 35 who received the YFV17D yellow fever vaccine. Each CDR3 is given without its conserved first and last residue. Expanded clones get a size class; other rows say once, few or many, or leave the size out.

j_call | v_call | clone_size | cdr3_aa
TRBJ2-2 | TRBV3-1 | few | ASSPGTHNTGELF
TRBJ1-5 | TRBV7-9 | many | ASSSGSQGLAQH
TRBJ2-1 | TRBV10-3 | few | AIMEHLSYNEQF
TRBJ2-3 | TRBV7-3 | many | ASSFGLSTDTQY
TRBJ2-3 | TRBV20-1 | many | SAIRGVGTDTQY
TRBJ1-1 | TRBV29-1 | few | SGGPDTEAF
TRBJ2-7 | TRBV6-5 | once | ASSSPGQGTVEQY
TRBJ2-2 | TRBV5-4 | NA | ASSLGLGQGATGELF
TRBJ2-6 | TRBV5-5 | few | ASSLQGVSSGANVLT
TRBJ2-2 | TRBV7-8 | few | ASRRTWGRNTGELF
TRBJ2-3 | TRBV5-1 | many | ASMRGPSTDTQY
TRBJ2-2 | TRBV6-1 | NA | ASSALGLVSGELF
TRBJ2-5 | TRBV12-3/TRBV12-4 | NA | ASRPRESVETQY
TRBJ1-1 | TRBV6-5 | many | ASRRSFDPRTEAF
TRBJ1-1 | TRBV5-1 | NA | ASSLLTAMNTEAF
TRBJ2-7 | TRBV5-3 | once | ARSPLGYEQY
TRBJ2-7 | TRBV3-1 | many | ASSQGVPAYEQY
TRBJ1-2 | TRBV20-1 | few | SARVISGYGYT
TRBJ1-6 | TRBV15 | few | ATSRDKGPGNSPLH
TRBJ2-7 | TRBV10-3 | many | AIRSGREQY
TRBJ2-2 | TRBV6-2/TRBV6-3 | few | ASSRWPGLGDTGELF
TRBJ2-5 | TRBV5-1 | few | ASSSGAGETQY